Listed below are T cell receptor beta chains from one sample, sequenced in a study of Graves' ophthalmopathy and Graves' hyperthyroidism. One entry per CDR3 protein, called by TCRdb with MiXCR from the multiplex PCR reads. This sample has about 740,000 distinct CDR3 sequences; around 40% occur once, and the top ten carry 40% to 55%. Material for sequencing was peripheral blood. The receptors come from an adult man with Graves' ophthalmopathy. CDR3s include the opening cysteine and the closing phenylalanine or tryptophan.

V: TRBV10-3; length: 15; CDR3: CAISDRQGNAYEQYF
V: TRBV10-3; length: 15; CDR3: CASSYSDSYSYEQYF
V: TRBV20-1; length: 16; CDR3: CSARDRQIYSNQPQHF
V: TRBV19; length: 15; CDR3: CASSYGGPLNTEAFF
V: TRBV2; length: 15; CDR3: CASSELGRGNSPLHF
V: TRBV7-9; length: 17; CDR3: CASSFGDRGRFGEKLFF
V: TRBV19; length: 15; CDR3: CASSPPGGMNTEAFF
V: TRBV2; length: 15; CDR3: CASSYSGGDLYGYTF
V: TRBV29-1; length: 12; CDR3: CSVGRQGAEAFF
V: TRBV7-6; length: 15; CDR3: CASSSKGGLNTEAFF
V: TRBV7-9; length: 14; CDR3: CASSWAGAYEKLFF
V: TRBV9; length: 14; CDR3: CASSVAPNGNTIYF
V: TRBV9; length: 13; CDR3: CASSVAGWGEAFF
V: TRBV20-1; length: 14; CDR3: CSARDSPVRETQYF
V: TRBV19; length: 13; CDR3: CASSIGPFYEQYF
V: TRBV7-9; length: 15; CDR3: CASSSYSGRAGELFF
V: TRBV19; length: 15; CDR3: CASSFRQDNTGELFF
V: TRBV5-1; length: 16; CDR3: CASSSRGTGEGYGYTF